These T cell receptor beta chains were read from a single sample in a study of T cell repertoires in cytomegalovirus infection. TCRdb reprocessed the reads via MiXCR and lists one record per CDR3 protein. Of about 230,000 distinct CDR3 sequences listed, roughly 23% are singletons. Material for sequencing was CD8+ T cells from PBMCs. Receptors were obtained from a human donor in good health (CMV status not recorded). Some clones in this sample may be carry-over from other donors' samples. Each CDR3 is given with its conserved first and last residue. The D gene is left open where the match is weak. The size field is filled for only some rows; it gives once, few, many or a size class.

V gene	clone size	J gene	D gene	CDR3 protein	CDR3 DNA
TRBV28	NA	TRBJ1-2	NA	CATRRVLVNYGYTF	TGTGCCACCCGGCGGGTCCTCGTAAACTATGGCTACACCTTC
TRBV6-6	few	TRBJ1-5	NA	CASNPGYNQPQHF	TGTGCCAGCAACCCCGGATACAATCAGCCCCAGCATTTT
TRBV29-1	once	TRBJ2-7	NA	CSVEEYTGPAYEQYF	TGCAGCGTTGAAGAATATACAGGACCGGCCTACGAGCAGTACTTC
TRBV2	few	TRBJ2-7	NA	CASITGREQYF	TGTGCCAGCATTACAGGGCGCGAGCAGTACTTC
TRBV2	NA	TRBJ2-5	TRBD2	CASRALAGEETQYF	TGTGCCAGCAGAGCACTAGCGGGGGAAGAGACCCAGTACTTC
TRBV29-1	NA	TRBJ1-1	NA	CSVDPNTEAFF	TGCAGCGTTGATCCGAACACTGAAGCTTTCTTT
TRBV19	NA	TRBJ1-2	NA	CASTEERGDYGYTF	TGTGCCAGTACAGAGGAAAGGGGCGACTATGGCTACACCTTC
TRBV7-4	NA	TRBJ2-1	TRBD2	CASSVAGGSGDEQFF	TGTGCCAGCAGCGTAGCGGGGGGCAGCGGGGATGAGCAGTTCTTC
TRBV5-4	few	TRBJ1-5	NA	CASSLDRSNQPQHF	TGTGCCAGCAGCTTGGACAGGAGCAATCAGCCCCAGCATTTT
TRBV4-2	NA	TRBJ2-7	NA	CASSQGGSSSYEQYF	TGTGCCAGCAGCCAAGGCGGTTCTAGCTCCTACGAGCAGTACTTC
TRBV12-3/TRBV12-4	NA	TRBJ2-1	NA	CASSLVQSYNEQFF	TGTGCCAGCAGTTTGGTTCAGTCTTACAATGAGCAGTTCTTC
TRBV28	few	TRBJ1-1	NA	CASTLGWTEAFF	TGTGCCAGCACTTTGGGCTGGACTGAAGCTTTCTTT
TRBV28	many	TRBJ2-1	NA	CASSWVNEQFF	TGTGCCAGCAGCTGGGTGAATGAGCAGTTCTTC
TRBV11-3	NA	TRBJ1-1	NA	CASSGPGYTEAFF	TGTGCCAGCAGCGGGCCTGGGTACACTGAAGCTTTCTTT
TRBV12-3/TRBV12-4	once	TRBJ2-3	TRBD2	CASTPGLAADTQYF	TGTGCCAGCACCCCAGGACTAGCGGCAGATACGCAGTATTTT
TRBV7-6	many	TRBJ2-5	NA	CASTPLALVETQYF	TGTGCCAGTACTCCCCTGGCGTTGGTGGAGACCCAGTACTTC
TRBV7-8	few	TRBJ2-3	NA	CASSFTRDGSSTDTQYF	TGTGCCAGCAGCTTTACCCGGGACGGAAGCAGCACAGATACGCAGTATTTT
TRBV5-8	few	TRBJ2-7	NA	CASSPQGSYEQYF	TGTGCCAGCAGCCCACAGGGATCCTACGAGCAGTACTTC
TRBV27	many	TRBJ2-3	TRBD2	CASSSSITGTIYTDTQYF	TGTGCCAGCAGTTCGAGCATCACCGGGACTATCTACACAGATACGCAGTATTTT
TRBV12-5	many	TRBJ2-3	TRBD1	CASGLDRETDTQYF	TGTGCTAGTGGATTGGACAGGGAGACAGATACGCAGTATTTT
TRBV10-3	NA	TRBJ2-7	NA	CAISEGHEQYF	TGTGCCATCAGTGAAGGGCACGAGCAGTACTTC
TRBV7-9	few	TRBJ2-1	TRBD2	CASSPLAGGPADEQFF	TGTGCCAGCAGCCCCTTAGCGGGGGGGCCGGCGGATGAGCAGTTCTTC
TRBV19	NA	TRBJ2-1	NA	CASSMERNNEQFF	TGTGCCAGTAGTATGGAGAGGAACAATGAGCAGTTCTTC
TRBV5-1	NA	TRBJ1-2	NA	CASSFTAAANYGYTF	TGCGCCAGCAGCTTTACAGCGGCAGCTAACTATGGCTACACCTTC
TRBV7-9	NA	TRBJ2-7	TRBD1	CASSASGTGNEQYF	TGTGCCAGCAGCGCCTCGGGGACAGGGAACGAGCAGTACTTC
TRBV28	NA	TRBJ1-2	NA	CASSLSIRAGYGYTF	TGTGCCAGCAGTTTATCTATCAGGGCGGGATATGGCTACACCTTC
TRBV12-3/TRBV12-4	NA	TRBJ2-7	TRBD1	CASSPKTGGYEQYF	TGTGCCAGCAGTCCGAAGACAGGGGGCTACGAGCAGTACTTC
TRBV13	few	TRBJ1-1	NA	CASSRRGVTEAFF	TGTGCCAGCAGCCGCCGCGGGGTTACTGAAGCTTTCTTT
TRBV7-9	many	TRBJ1-3	NA	CASSLGGNTIYF	TGTGCCAGCAGCTTAGGAGGAAACACCATATATTTT
TRBV18	many	TRBJ1-5	TRBD1	CASSPTGASNQPQHF	TGTGCCAGCTCCCCTACAGGGGCAAGCAATCAGCCCCAGCATTTT
TRBV7-6	many	TRBJ2-5	TRBD1	CASSHSRGQVLQETQYF	TGTGCCAGCAGCCACTCGCGGGGACAGGTCCTCCAAGAGACCCAGTACTTC
TRBV28	NA	TRBJ2-7	TRBD1	CASSLNRQGIGFEQYF	TGTGCCAGCAGTTTGAATCGACAGGGCATTGGGTTCGAGCAGTACTTC
TRBV2	few	TRBJ2-7	NA	CASSATGEQYF	TGTGCCAGCAGTGCGACGGGTGAGCAGTACTTC
TRBV7-3	NA	TRBJ2-3	NA	CASSLNGGGSSDTQYF	TGTGCCAGCAGCTTAAACGGGGGTGGTTCGTCAGATACGCAGTATTTT
TRBV14	NA	TRBJ1-1	NA	CASSQDSGDTEAFF	TGTGCCAGCAGCCAAGATAGCGGAGACACTGAAGCTTTCTTT
TRBV6-6	few	TRBJ1-2	NA	CALHLGTYGYTF	TGTGCCCTACACCTGGGGACCTATGGCTACACCTTC
TRBV28	NA	TRBJ1-2	TRBD1	CASSFLGQGIYGYTF	TGTGCCAGCAGTTTCCTGGGACAGGGGATATATGGCTACACCTTC
TRBV6-5	few	TRBJ2-3	TRBD2	CASSYGWGGLTDTQYF	TGTGCCAGCAGTTACGGGTGGGGGGGACTCACAGATACGCAGTATTTT
TRBV7-2	many	TRBJ1-2	NA	CASSPPGRVYGYTF	TGTGCCAGCAGCCCACCCGGGAGGGTTTATGGCTACACCTTC